This T cell receptor (beta chain) was captured in a study of glioma-infiltrating T cells after dendritic cell vaccination. Findings and caveats of the study: Estimated pretreatment TIL content predicted outcome after dendritic cell vaccination.

Regarding this clone: Its antigen remains unknown.

The V end lost 0 bases, the J end lost 6 bases, and 7 bases lay between the germline ends. CDR3 length: 13 residues. Germline V gene data show CDR1 as SGHRS and CDR2 as YFSETQ. PBMC sampling occurred before vaccination, two weeks after the third dose, and at progression. Input was around 2 ug genomic DNA, or all available if less. The PCR used 60 V beta and 13 J beta primers. Repertoires were generated with immunoSEQ multiplex PCR, while TCRdb's copy carries only in-frame clones and drops some. The sample lists fewer than 85,000 clones; over 75% were seen once. The specimen was blood, collected before dendritic cell vaccination. The TCR sequence derives from a human donor with glioblastoma. The J gene is TRBJ2-1, the V gene TRBV5-1; D is uncertain. The CDR3 loop is CASSLAVGNEQFF. DNA of the CDR3: TGCGCCAGCAGCTTGGCCGTCGGCAATGAGCAGTTCTTC.